This TCR beta chain was sequenced in a study of T cell responses to AZD1222 COVID-19 vaccine. Sequenced by immunoSEQ multiplex PCR; TCRdb stores in-frame clones only, minus some. The table records approximately 68,000 clones, around 87% of them present only once. V lost 5 bases to trimming and J lost 8 bases, with 15 bases between them. Looked up from germline, CDR1 is GTSNPN and CDR2 is SVGIG (reference sequence). The CDR3 runs to 12 residues. The clonotype was recovered from an adult in good health. The sequencing used peripheral blood, collected on day 0 of AZD1222 vaccination. The genes are TRBV30 and TRBJ1-2, with D hard to call. The CDR3 loop reads CAWVEGYGGYTF. CDR3 coding DNA: TGTGCCTGGGTTGAAGGGTATGGGGGCTACACCTTC.